The 15 T cell receptor beta chains given below trace back to one sample, sequenced in a study of T-cell reconstitution after alpha-beta-depleted transplantation in children. TCRbeta library construction was performed incorporating unique molecular identifiers. TCRdb processed the PCR reads anew with MiXCR; each CDR3 protein has one entry. The sample has 700,000 or so distinct CDR3 sequences; 13% are singletons. Sequencing was performed on PBMCs, taken before TCRalphabeta/CD19-depleted stem cell transplant. The origin of the receptors is a girl under 10 years old with congenital amegakaryocytic thrombocytopenia, due to receive a stem cell transplant.

This clonotype was seen a few times. This chain links TRBV12-3 or TRBV12-4 with TRBJ2-6; D is undetermined. The CDR3 consists of 21 residues. V lost 0 bases and J lost 2, with 23 bases in between. CDR3 amino acids: CASSLAHGVLVFVAGANVLTF. The CDR3 DNA is TGTGCCAGCAGTTTAGCGCATGGGGTCTTAGTCTTTGTAGCTGGGGCCAACGTCCTGACTTTC.

This clonotype was detected many times. An end of the junction does not agree with germline; a read error may underlie this. This chain connects TRBV29-1 to TRBJ2-1; D call uncertain. CDR1 SQVTM and CDR2 ANQGSEA come from the germline V gene. The CDR3 runs 12 residues. This chain's CDR3 is CSVQEENNEQFF. The CDR3 DNA is TGCAGCGTTCAAGAGGAGAACAATGAGCAGTTCTTC.

This clonotype has at least ten counts. The rearrangement joins TRBV20-1 to TRBJ2-7; 8 positions match TRBD1. J was trimmed by 5 bases and V by 4 bases; bases with no gene match: 10. The CDR3 length is 14 residues. The V gene's germline CDR1 is DFQATT and CDR2 SNEGSKA (reference sequence). The CDR3 region has the DNA TGCAGTGCTAAAAGGACAGGGACCCCTCACGAGCAGTACTTC. This gives the protein CSAKRTGTPHEQYF.

This clonotype was counted ten times or more. The chain joins TRBV4-1 to TRBJ1-5, with D possibly TRBD1 on 5 matching bases. Germline CDR1 reads MGHRA; CDR2 reads YSYEKL. V lost 2 bases, J lost 0 bases, and 17 bases lay in between. The CDR3 has 18 amino acids. For the CDR3, the DNA is TGCGCCAGCAGCCAAACTATCGGAATGGGGCATAGCAATCAGCCCCAGCATTTT. This codes for CASSQTIGMGHSNQPQHF.

The chain employs TRBV7-9 and TRBJ2-7; 7 bases are shared with TRBD1. The V gene's germline CDR1 is SEHNR and CDR2 FQNEAQ (reference sequence). The ends lost 5 bases at V and 7 bases at J; junction bases unmatched: 14. The CDR3 covers 15 residues. The CDR3, as DNA: TGTGCCAGCAGCCGAGGACAGGCTGTAAGAGGGGAGCAGTACTTC. Residues: CASSRGQAVRGEQYF.

This clonotype was seen ten or more times. The rearrangement joins TRBV9 to TRBJ2-1; TRBD2 aligns across 12 bases. J lost 3 bases, V lost 4 bases, and 2 bases had no gene match. Germline CDR1 reads SGDLS; CDR2 reads YYNGEE. This CDR3 has 15 amino acids. The CDR3 is CASSPSGRDYNEQFF. In nucleotides, the CDR3 is TGTGCCAGCAGCCCTAGCGGGAGGGACTACAATGAGCAGTTCTTC. Complete variable domain (other parts from reference TRBV9 and TRBJ2-1): DSGVTQTPKHLITATGQRVTLRCSPRSGDLSVYWYQQSLDQGLQFLIQYYNGEERAKGNILERFSAQQFPDLHSELNLSSLELGDSALYFCASSPSGRDYNEQFFGPGTRLTVL.

The V call is TRBV12-3 or TRBV12-4, the J call TRBJ2-1, with a possible D match to TRBD1 (6 bases). The V and J ends lost 3 bases and 1 base respectively, with 10 bases between them. CDR3 length: 15 residues. The CDR3 here is CASSLWGRSYNEQFF. The CDR3 nucleotides are TGTGCCAGCAGTTTGTGGGGGCGATCCTACAATGAGCAGTTCTTC.

The CDR3 loop reads CASSHPGLAGDLVYNEQFF. The CDR3 DNA sequence: TGCGCCAGCAGCCATCCGGGACTAGCGGGAGATTTGGTCTATAATGAGCAGTTCTTC. This rearrangement joins TRBV4-1 to TRBJ2-1, with TRBD2 matching over 14 bases. The junction had 14 bases not matched to a gene; V was cut back by 3 bases and J by 7 bases. This CDR3 is 19 amino acids long. Germline V gene lookup returns CDR1 MGHRA and CDR2 YSYEKL.

The rearrangement links TRBV20-1 to TRBJ2-3, with 9 bases that match TRBD2. This CDR3 has 15 amino acids. The germline V gene encodes CDR1 DFQATT and CDR2 SNEGSKA (reference sequence). With V trimmed by 0 bases and J by 4 bases, 5 bases remained unmatched. For the CDR3, the DNA is TGCAGTGCTAGAGACCTAGCGGGGATGCCAGATACGCAGTATTTT. Protein product: CSARDLAGMPDTQYF.

The chain is built from TRBV5-5 and TRBJ2-7; D remains unclear. The V gene lost 0 bases and the J gene lost 7 bases, with 14 bases spanning the gap. Germline CDR1 and CDR2: SGHKS and YYEKEE (reference sequence). This CDR3 contains 14 residues. The CDR3 DNA reads as TGTGCCAGCAGCTTGGCCGCGGTTGTGGAGGAGCAGTACTTC. The encoded protein is CASSLAAVVEEQYF.

In this sample, this clonotype turned up many times. The chain recombines TRBV20-1 with TRBJ1-5; D unclear. The length of the CDR3 is 13 residues. Germline loops: CDR1 DFQATT, CDR2 SNEGSKA (reference sequence). Trimming took 3 bases from V and 4 from J, leaving 10 bases between them. The chain's CDR3 is CSARRRANQPQHF. The DNA for the CDR3 is TGCAGTGCTAGGAGGAGGGCTAATCAGCCCCAGCATTTT.

This clonotype showed up many times. The genes are TRBV6-1 and TRBJ2-1, with 8 bases aligning to TRBD2. Looked up from germline, CDR1 is MNHNS and CDR2 is SASEGT. This CDR3 region has 13 residues. Trimming at V came to 2 bases and at J to 10 bases, leaving 4 bases not matched to a gene. The CDR3 is CASSEHIAGEQFF. The CDR3 nucleotides read TGTGCCAGCAGTGAACATATAGCGGGAGAGCAGTTCTTC.

This clonotype has a handful of counts. The V call is TRBV6-1, the J call TRBJ2-3; D remains unclear. Trimming stripped 6 bases from V and 1 base from J, with 11 bases between. Looked up from germline, CDR1 is MNHNS and CDR2 is SASEGT. This CDR3 has 14 amino acids. CDR3 loop: CASSSSWGTDTQYF. The CDR3 DNA reads as TGTGCCAGCAGCTCGTCCTGGGGCACAGATACGCAGTATTTT.

Here the CDR3 DNA reads TGTGCCAGCAGCACGATGGGGGGAATAGGGGTTTACGAGCAGTACTTC. Translating gives CASSTMGGIGVYEQYF. The gene calls are TRBV7-9 and TRBJ2-7; maybe TRBD2 (6 bases). CDR3 length equals 16 residues. Germline values: CDR1 SEHNR, CDR2 FQNEAQ (reference sequence). The V and J ends lost 5 bases and 4 bases respectively, with 21 bases between them.

This clonotype has at least ten counts. This chain connects TRBV6-5 to TRBJ2-2; D uncertain. V lost 0 bases and J 1 base, leaving 6 bases between the germline ends. Germline V gives CDR1 MNHEY, CDR2 SVGAGI. The CDR3 consists of 15 residues. The DNA of the CDR3 is TGTGCCAGCAGTTACTCGACTGGGAACACCGGGGAGCTGTTTTTT. This gives the protein CASSYSTGNTGELFF.